Listed here is a single T cell receptor beta chain. Its target is unknown. This sample was included in a study of cytomegalovirus exposure and HLA in healthy donors. Study findings and constraints: One cluster of highly shared sequence variants probably arose as a sequencing artifact. Specificity of a few CMV-associated chains for CMV antigens was verified in vitro. About 87% or about 30% of the time was how often most TCR beta V segments were productive, according to an earlier analysis.

PCR amplification relied on 60 Vbeta primers (plus 13 Jbeta primers). Profiling relied on immunoSEQ multiplex PCR, and the TCRdb table lists in-frame clones only, not all of them. The sample has over 75,000 clones, about four fifths seen once; the top ten hold about 5.6%. V was shortened by 6 bases and J by 3 bases, with 11 bases between the two germline ends. CDR3 size: 13 residues. Germline assignment: CDR1 MDHEN and CDR2 SYDVKM. The V gene is TRBV28, the J gene TRBJ1-1, with D unclear. The sequenced sample consisted of PBMCs. The TCR comes from a woman aged 18-29 years in good health and CMV-seropositive. CDR3 bases: TGTGCCAGCAGCCCGGCGGCGGACACTGAAGCTTTCTTT. It encodes CASSPAADTEAFF.